The 18 T cell receptor beta chains presented below share a single source sample, sequenced in a study of OX40 agonist ivuxolimab in advanced cancers. The protocol was immunoSEQ multiplex PCR, while the TCRdb copy is restricted to in-frame clones and leaves out a portion. The sample shows about 72,000 clones, around 90% of them seen only once. The sample in question was CD4+ or CD8+ T cells sorted from blood, obtained in a trial of the OX40 agonist ivuxolimab. Receptors were obtained from an adult with an advanced solid tumor such as melanoma, head and neck, liver or kidney cancer.

V and J are TRBV6-1 and TRBJ2-1, with D uncertain. This CDR3 spans 13 amino acids. V was cut by 8 bases and J by 6 bases, with 14 bases left in between. Germline V gene sequence: CDR1 MNHNS, CDR2 SASEGT. CDR3 sequence (DNA): TGTGCCAGCTCTACCTTTACCCCCAATGAGCAGTTCTTC. Protein: CASSTFTPNEQFF.

This chain uses TRBV19 with TRBJ1-5, with 9 bases fitting TRBD1. The CDR3 has 14 amino acids. Looked up from germline, CDR1 is LNHDA and CDR2 is SQIVND (reference sequence). J was trimmed by 4 bases and V by 6 bases; bases with no gene match: 4. CDR3 nucleotide sequence: TGTGCCAGTAGCTTAGGACAGGGGAATCAGCCCCAGCATTTT. It translates to CASSLGQGNQPQHF.

In DNA form, the CDR3 reads TGCGCCAGCAGCTTAATAGTGGGAACTGAAGCTTTCTTT. It specifies CASSLIVGTEAFF. The chain recombines TRBV5-1 with TRBJ1-1; D not certain. Looked up from germline, CDR1 is SGHRS and CDR2 is YFSETQ. This CDR3 region has 13 residues. V was cut by 2 bases and J by 5 bases, with 10 bases left in between.

The chain uses TRBV5-4 and TRBJ1-3; 12 nucleotides agree with TRBD1. Trimming took 4 bases from V and 4 from J; bases not matched to a gene: 6. CDR3 length equals 16 residues. CDR1 is SGHNT, CDR2 YYREEE, per germline (reference sequence). CDR3 protein: CASSPGQGASGNTIYF. The CDR3 coding sequence is TGTGCCAGCAGCCCGGGACAGGGGGCATCGGGAAACACCATATATTTT.

The chain has TRBV9 and TRBJ2-1, with D hard to call. V gave up 2 bases and J gave up 4 bases, with 4 bases separating them. CDR3 length equals 12 residues. CDR1 SGDLS and CDR2 YYNGEE come from the germline V gene. CDR3 bases: TGTGCCAGCAGCGTTCGGTACAATGAGCAGTTCTTC. Translated: CASSVRYNEQFF.

The chain recombines TRBV19 with TRBJ1-4; 10 nucleotides agree with TRBD1. Per the germline V gene, CDR1 is LNHDA and CDR2 is SQIVND (reference sequence). J was trimmed by 6 bases and V by 10 bases; bases with no gene match: 5. The CDR3 extends over 13 amino acids. CDR3 region: CATAGTGDEKLFF. DNA of the CDR3: TGTGCCACCGCCGGGACAGGGGATGAAAAACTGTTTTTT.

Only one count was recorded for this clone. The chain recombines TRBV5-6 with TRBJ1-1; D is uncertain. The CDR3 totals 13 residues. Germline lookup yields CDR1 SGHDT and CDR2 YYEEEE. The germline V and J ends were trimmed by 7 bases and 0 bases, with 10 bases remaining between them. The CDR3 loop is CASRGGLNTEAFF. In DNA form, the CDR3 reads TGTGCCAGCCGCGGAGGGTTGAACACTGAAGCTTTCTTT.

The CDR3 sequence: CASSLRGPQHF. The CDR3 DNA sequence: TGTGCCAGCAGTTTAAGGGGGCCCCAGCATTTT. The V call is TRBV28, the J call TRBJ1-5; weak D call: TRBD1 (5 bases). Germline assignment: CDR1 MDHEN and CDR2 SYDVKM. This CDR3 is 11 amino acids long. V was trimmed by 2 bases and J by 9 bases, leaving 5 bases between them.

This chain joins TRBV4-1 and TRBJ1-1; possible D gene TRBD1, 6 bases. The CDR3 extends over 14 amino acids. CDR1 and CDR2 from the germline V gene are MGHRA and YSYEKL. The ends were cut back, 5 bases at V and 1 base at J, with 11 bases in the middle. CDR3 bases: TGCGCCAGCAGCTGGACAGAGGGGAACACTGAAGCTTTCTTT. It specifies CASSWTEGNTEAFF.

The CDR3 reads CASSPQGFMVLMNTEAFF. For the CDR3, the DNA is TGTGCCAGCTCACCGCAGGGTTTTATGGTCCTCATGAACACTGAAGCTTTCTTT. The rearrangement joins TRBV18 to TRBJ1-1, with D possibly TRBD1 on 5 matching bases. V was trimmed by 3 bases and J by 0 bases, leaving 20 bases between them. The V gene's germline CDR1 is KGHSH and CDR2 LQKENI. The CDR3 is 18 residues long.

The gene calls are TRBV20-1 and TRBJ1-1, with a tentative D call TRBD1 (5 bases). Germline-derived CDR1 and CDR2 are DFQATT and SNEGSKA (reference sequence). The CDR3 is 11 residues long. The CDR3: CRVTGNTEAFF. The DNA of the CDR3 is TGCAGGGTTACAGGGAACACTGAAGCTTTCTTT.

The chain carries TRBV7-2 and TRBJ2-5; the D gene is possibly TRBD1 (6 bases). CDR1 and CDR2 (germline): SGHTA, FQGNSA. V was trimmed by 4 bases and J by 3 bases, leaving 21 bases between them. The CDR3 totals 17 residues. CDR3 amino acids: CASSYLVGQGSKETQYF. The CDR3 DNA reads TGTGCCAGCAGCTACTTAGTTGGGCAGGGGAGTAAAGAGACCCAGTACTTC.

V and J are TRBV4-1 and TRBJ1-4; no reliable D call. Germline CDR1 MGHRA, CDR2 YSYEKL. The CDR3 spans 17 residues. V lost 2 bases and J 0 bases, leaving 13 bases between the germline ends. The CDR3 loop reads CASSQSNVPATNEKLFF. The CDR3 DNA sequence: TGCGCCAGCAGCCAATCAAACGTCCCTGCAACTAATGAAAAACTGTTTTTT.

The chain recombines TRBV6-4 with TRBJ2-1; D is perhaps TRBD1 (5 bases). The V end lost 4 bases, the J end lost 2 bases, and 12 bases lay between the germline ends. The germline V gene has CDR1 MRHNA and CDR2 SNTAGT. CDR3 size: 15 residues. This chain's CDR3 is CASSVLAGTYNEQFF. The CDR3 DNA reads TGTGCCAGCAGTGTGTTAGCAGGGACCTACAATGAGCAGTTCTTC.

The chain couples TRBV30 to TRBJ2-3, with TRBD1 matching 7 bases. This CDR3 is 17 amino acids long. The V gene end was trimmed by 1 base and the J gene end by 4 bases; junction bases not matched to a gene: 14. Per the germline V gene, CDR1 is GTSNPN and CDR2 is SVGIG (reference sequence). This chain's CDR3 is CAWSDPQGVSFADTQYF. The CDR3 DNA reads as TGTGCCTGGAGTGACCCCCAGGGGGTCAGTTTCGCAGATACGCAGTATTTT.

The CDR3 DNA is TGTGCCAGCAGCTTCTGGAGCTCCTACGAGCAGTACTTC. Its translation is CASSFWSSYEQYF. V usage is TRBV11-3 and J usage is TRBJ2-7; the D is unclear. The CDR3 sequence is 13 residues long. CDR1 and CDR2 (germline): SGHNT, YENEEA. Trimming removed 3 bases from V and 0 bases from J, with 6 bases in between.

This chain connects TRBV7-2 to TRBJ2-7; 9 nucleotides match TRBD2. V lost 0 bases to trimming and J lost 4 bases; unmatched junction nucleotides: 4. The CDR3 is 15 residues long. Germline CDR1 SGHTA, CDR2 FQGNSA. The CDR3 sequence is CASSLAPTSGYEQYF. The CDR3 nucleotides read TGTGCCAGCAGCTTAGCGCCGACTAGCGGTTACGAGCAGTACTTC.

The chain has TRBV6-6 and TRBJ2-7; TRBD1 might be the D (6 bases). V lost 4 bases and J 1 base, leaving 11 bases between the germline ends. Germline CDR1 reads MNHNY; CDR2 reads SVGAGI (reference sequence). CDR3 size: 14 residues. Written as DNA, the CDR3 is TGTGCCAGCAGTTTAGACAGGTATTCCTACGAGCAGTACTTC. As protein: CASSLDRYSYEQYF.